Shown below are 27 T cell receptor beta chains from a single sample sequenced in a study of shared clonotypes between healthy human individuals. It was CD45RO-negative cells, positively selected for CCR7, that made up naive CD8 cells, with terminally differentiated effector memory CD45RA+ cells excluded. TCRdb's table, derived via immunoSEQ multiplex PCR, lists solely in-frame clones and lacks some. This table has about 2.1 million clones, about 93% appearing once. The source material was naive CD8+ T cells from PBMCs. The receptors derive from a man aged 18 to 35 in good health. Some clones in this sample may be carry-over from other donors' samples.

This sequence joins TRBV28 and TRBJ1-3; D remains ambiguous. The V end lost 5 bases, the J end lost 4 bases, and 18 bases lay between the germline ends. CDR1 and CDR2 (germline): MDHEN, SYDVKM. The CDR3 loop spans 16 amino acids. CDR3 sequence reads: CASSTPRVSGGNTIYF. The CDR3 DNA reads TGTGCCAGCAGTACCCCCCGGGTCTCGGGCGGAAACACCATATATTTT.

This chain uses TRBV15 with TRBJ2-7; 8 bases agree with TRBD2. V trimming: 8 bases; J trimming: 3 bases; junction bases outside the gene matches: 12. The CDR3 length is 15 residues. The germline CDR1 and CDR2 sequences are LNHNV and YYDKDF (reference sequence). The CDR3 bases are TGTGCCACCGGAAAAAGGCGGGAGGTGGACTACGAGCAGTACTTC. Its translation: CATGKRREVDYEQYF.

Notes on this clone: Other DNA sequences in this specimen translate into the identical CDR3. The chain has TRBV19 and TRBJ1-1; the D is unclear. The CDR3 contains 11 residues. The germline V and J ends were trimmed by 4 bases and 3 bases, with 3 bases remaining between them. Per the germline V gene, CDR1 is LNHDA and CDR2 is SQIVND (reference sequence). For the CDR3, the DNA is TGTGCCAGTAGTACTTACACTGAAGCTTTCTTT. Translated: CASSTYTEAFF. The variable domain in full, with the rest retrieved from reference TRBV19 and TRBJ1-1, is DGGITQSPKYLFRKEGQNVTLSCEQNLNHDAMYWYRQDPGQGLRLIYYSQIVNDFQKGDIAEGYSVSREKKESFPLTVTSAQKNPTAFYLCASSTYTEAFFGQGTRLTVV.

Of note for this clone: Additional DNA sequences in this sample encode the identical CDR3. The chain recombines TRBV9 with TRBJ2-7, with D possibly called TRBD1 or TRBD2 (5 bases each). There are 13 residues in the CDR3. Germline loops: CDR1 SGDLS, CDR2 YYNGEE. Trimming pared 0 bases from V and 6 bases from J, leaving 10 bases between. The CDR3 is CASSVGGGTEQYF. In DNA form, the CDR3 reads TGTGCCAGCAGCGTAGGAGGTGGGACCGAGCAGTACTTC.

The rearrangement joins TRBV7-2 to TRBJ1-1; D unresolved. Germline values: CDR1 SGHTA, CDR2 FQGNSA. CDR3 length: 14 amino acids. The V end was cut by 2 bases, the J end by 1 base, with 8 bases between. In DNA form, the CDR3 reads TGTGCCAGCAGCTTATTGCGGGGGAACACTGAAGCTTTCTTT. It yields the protein CASSLLRGNTEAFF.

The rearrangement joins TRBV18 to TRBJ2-5; D is possibly TRBD1 or TRBD2 (6 bases each). Trimming shortened V by 3 bases and J by 5 bases, and 19 bases separated the two germline ends. The CDR3 is made up of 16 amino acids. Germline V gene lookup returns CDR1 KGHSH and CDR2 LQKENI. The CDR3 sequence: CASSPARVQGRETQYF. As DNA, the CDR3 is TGTGCCAGCTCACCGGCGCGGGTCCAGGGGAGGGAGACCCAGTACTTC.

This chain joins TRBV15 and TRBJ2-7; 7 bases match TRBD2. CDR1 and CDR2 from the germline V gene are LNHNV and YYDKDF (reference sequence). With 4 bases clipped from V and 3 bases from J, the junction kept 6 bases outside the gene matches. The CDR3 totals 14 residues. The CDR3 loop reads CATSIHGGGYEQYF. The CDR3 nucleotides read TGTGCCACCAGCATTCATGGGGGGGGCTACGAGCAGTACTTC.

The chain combines TRBV9 with TRBJ2-1, with D unresolved. The ends were cut back, 3 bases at V and 7 bases at J, with 14 bases in the middle. Germline CDR1 is SGDLS and CDR2 is YYNGEE. This CDR3 contains 14 residues. The CDR3 sequence: CASSEGWAINEQFF. Written as DNA, the CDR3 is TGTGCCAGCAGCGAGGGCTGGGCCATAAATGAGCAGTTCTTC.

The chain links TRBV7-6 to TRBJ2-1; D possibly matches TRBD1 or TRBD2 (5 bases each). Trimming pared 5 bases from V and 4 bases from J, leaving 18 bases between. Germline lookup yields CDR1 SGHVS and CDR2 FNYEAQ. There are 16 residues in the CDR3. CDR3 region: CASSPISRGPYNEQFF. In nucleotides, the CDR3 is TGTGCCAGCAGCCCAATCTCGAGGGGCCCTTACAATGAGCAGTTCTTC. Filled out from reference TRBV7-6 and TRBJ2-1, the complete variable domain reads GAGVSQSPRYKVTKRGQDVALRCDPISGHVSLYWYRQALGQGPEFLTYFNYEAQQDKSGLPNDRFSAERPEGSISTLTIQRTEQRDSAMYRCASSPISRGPYNEQFFGPGTRLTVL.

The chain recombines TRBV4-3 with TRBJ2-7; D is perhaps TRBD2 (6 bases). This CDR3 has 16 residues. V was shortened by 6 bases and J by 3 bases, with 21 bases between the two germline ends. CDR1 and CDR2 from the germline V gene are LGHNA and YSLEER. The CDR3 region is CASSPSLEGTNYEQYF. The CDR3 coding sequence is TGCGCCAGCAGTCCCTCCCTGGAGGGGACCAACTACGAGCAGTACTTC.

The chain couples TRBV10-3 to TRBJ2-7; D is uncertain. V lost 2 bases, J lost 3 bases, and 11 bases lay in between. Germline-derived CDR1 and CDR2 are ENHRY and SYGVKD. The CDR3 has 14 amino acids. CDR3: CAISERYGIYEQYF. The CDR3 coding sequence is TGTGCCATCAGTGAGAGATACGGCATCTACGAGCAGTACTTC.

This sequence joins TRBV7-6 and TRBJ2-7; the D gene is possibly TRBD1 (6 bases). Germline loops: CDR1 SGHVS, CDR2 FNYEAQ. This CDR3 comprises 14 residues. Trimming left V 2 bases short and J 2 bases short, with 10 bases between. CDR3 amino acids: CASSLTGNPYEQYF. CDR3 DNA: TGTGCCAGCAGCTTAACAGGGAACCCCTACGAGCAGTACTTC.

To note about this clone: In the same sample, other DNA sequences code for this CDR3. J is TRBJ2-3 and V is TRBV5-1; D unclear. This CDR3 has 12 amino acids. Per the germline V gene, CDR1 is SGHRS and CDR2 is YFSETQ. Trimming stripped 2 bases from V and 2 bases from J, with 3 bases between. The CDR3 DNA reads as TGCGCCAGCAGCTTACTCACAGATACGCAGTATTTT. It specifies CASSLLTDTQYF.

This chain connects TRBV4-2 to TRBJ1-1, with D tentatively TRBD1 (5 bases). The ends were cut back, 0 bases at V and 4 bases at J, with 9 bases in the middle. Germline values: CDR1 LGHNA, CDR2 YNFKEQ. This CDR3 is 14 amino acids long. CDR3 sequence: CASSQDEGPTEAFF. The DNA for the CDR3 is TGTGCCAGCAGCCAAGACGAGGGGCCCACTGAAGCTTTCTTT.

The chain links TRBV7-9 to TRBJ2-7; 12 bases line up with TRBD2. This CDR3 has 19 amino acids. The trim removed 5 bases at V and 2 bases at J, leaving 16 bases unmatched. Germline CDR1 SEHNR, CDR2 FQNEAQ (reference sequence). The CDR3 reads CASSHYGQGTSGRPYEQYF. The CDR3 DNA reads TGTGCCAGCAGCCACTACGGACAGGGTACTAGCGGGAGGCCCTACGAGCAGTACTTC.

The genes are TRBV9 and TRBJ2-3; the D gene is possibly TRBD2 (5 bases). The germline CDR1 and CDR2 sequences are SGDLS and YYNGEE. Trimming shortened V by 1 base and J by 1 base, and 16 bases separated the two germline ends. The CDR3 length is 17 residues. CDR3 residues: CASSVFEGLFRTDTQYF. In nucleotides, the CDR3 is TGTGCCAGCAGCGTATTCGAGGGCTTATTCCGCACAGATACGCAGTATTTT.

In regard to this clone: Within the sample, other DNA sequences also encode this same CDR3. The chain has TRBV19 and TRBJ2-7; 10 bases map to TRBD1. In germline, CDR1 is LNHDA, CDR2 SQIVND (reference sequence). V lost 6 bases and J lost 1; bases outside the gene matches: 6. This CDR3 is built from 15 residues. The CDR3 loop is CASSVRTGGSYEQYF. As DNA, the CDR3 is TGTGCCAGTAGCGTTAGGACAGGGGGTTCCTACGAGCAGTACTTC. The entire variable domain, with the rest obtained from reference TRBV19 and TRBJ2-7, is as follows: DGGITQSPKYLFRKEGQNVTLSCEQNLNHDAMYWYRQDPGQGLRLIYYSQIVNDFQKGDIAEGYSVSREKKESFPLTVTSAQKNPTAFYLCASSVRTGGSYEQYFGPGTRLTVT.

This sequence joins TRBV5-1 and TRBJ2-5, with 10 bases fitting TRBD2. CDR3 length: 15 amino acids. The V and J ends lost 4 bases and 2 bases, in that order; junction bases with no gene match: 5. Germline V gene sequence: CDR1 SGHRS, CDR2 YFSETQ. The CDR3 DNA is TGCGCCAGCAGCATCACTAGCGGGACTCAAGAGACCCAGTACTTC. Residues: CASSITSGTQETQYF.

The chain recombines TRBV4-3 with TRBJ1-1; a weak D match, TRBD1 (5 bases). Germline V gives CDR1 LGHNA, CDR2 YSLEER. V was clipped by 3 bases and J by 0 bases, with 11 bases between them. CDR3 length: 15 amino acids. The CDR3 nucleotides are TGCGCCAGCAGCCACCGCCAGGGCCTGAACACTGAAGCTTTCTTT. Translated: CASSHRQGLNTEAFF.

This chain uses TRBV6-5 with TRBJ1-5; D gene uncertain. Germline V gives CDR1 MNHEY, CDR2 SVGAGI. There are 13 residues in the CDR3. Trimming pared 5 bases from V and 9 bases from J, leaving 14 bases between. In nucleotides, the CDR3 is TGTGCCAGCAGTGGCGGTTTTTTACGGCCCCAGCATTTT. It translates to CASSGGFLRPQHF.

In this sample, this clone turned up once. The rearrangement joins TRBV27 to TRBJ1-1; TRBD1 matches at 8 bases. The CDR3 runs 14 residues. Germline loops: CDR1 MNHEY, CDR2 SMNVEV (reference sequence). Unmatched junction bases numbered 5, after V lost 7 bases and J lost 1 base. CDR3 region: CASKRQGPNTEAFF. CDR3 sequence (DNA): TGTGCCAGCAAACGACAGGGGCCGAACACTGAAGCTTTCTTT.

This sequence joins TRBV13 and TRBJ2-3; no clear D gene. The V end was cut by 8 bases, the J end by 6 bases, with 15 bases between. This CDR3 is 13 amino acids long. CDR1 and CDR2 (germline): PRHDT, FYEKMQ (reference sequence). The CDR3 nucleotides read TGTGCCAGCTCAGACTCCCAGGAGGATACGCAGTATTTT. This gives the protein CASSDSQEDTQYF.

The chain links TRBV7-9 to TRBJ1-1; possible D gene TRBD1, 5 bases. The CDR3 sequence is 14 residues long. Between the trimmed V and J ends, which lost 6 bases and 4 bases, there was a span of 15 bases. Germline lookup yields CDR1 SEHNR and CDR2 FQNEAQ (reference sequence). The CDR3 here is CASSSGTRGTEAFF. The CDR3 DNA reads as TGTGCCAGCAGTTCCGGGACCCGTGGCACTGAAGCTTTCTTT.

The chain combines TRBV4-1 with TRBJ2-7; 9 bases agree with TRBD2. Germline trimming cut 0 bases from V and 7 bases from J; bases unmatched to any gene: 10. The CDR3 extends over 16 amino acids. Germline CDR1 and CDR2: MGHRA and YSYEKL. CDR3 amino acids: CASSQEGAGGPEEQYF. DNA for the CDR3: TGCGCCAGCAGCCAAGAGGGGGCGGGAGGGCCAGAGGAGCAGTACTTC.

The chain employs TRBV28 and TRBJ1-2; D is possibly TRBD1 (5 bases). Per germline, CDR1 MDHEN and CDR2 SYDVKM. V was cut by 6 bases and J by 3 bases, with 23 bases left in between. The CDR3 consists of 17 residues. The CDR3 here is CASRTTVRRSMDYGYTF. The CDR3 region has the DNA TGTGCCAGCAGGACGACAGTTCGAAGATCAATGGACTATGGCTACACCTTC.

The rearrangement links TRBV28 to TRBJ2-7; either TRBD1 or TRBD2 may fit D (5 bases each). Trimming stripped 3 bases from V and 0 bases from J, with 18 bases between. Germline V gene sequence: CDR1 MDHEN, CDR2 SYDVKM. The CDR3 has 17 amino acids. The CDR3 here is CASSFPGTEISSYEQYF. The CDR3 DNA reads as TGTGCCAGCAGTTTCCCAGGGACGGAAATTAGCTCCTACGAGCAGTACTTC.

The CDR3 coding sequence is TGTGCCACCAGCAGAGGGGTCTCTGGGGCCAACGTCCTGACTTTC. It translates to CATSRGVSGANVLTF. The chain carries TRBV15 and TRBJ2-6; D remains unclear. V was cut by 1 base and J by 0 bases, with 4 bases left in between. This CDR3 has 15 residues. Germline CDR1 and CDR2: LNHNV and YYDKDF (reference sequence).